The 14 T cell receptor beta chains below were found in one sample sequenced in a study of identical twins. TCRdb used MiXCR to reprocess the 5' RACE reads, holding one entry per CDR3 protein. Of about 920,000 distinct CDR3 sequences in the sample, 9% to 15% are singletons; the top ten hold roughly 1.6%. The sample was also reused in another study, on yellow fever vaccine responses in identical twins.

Sequenced: PBMCs. Every receptor here comes from a woman aged 18-30 years in good health.

The V and J genes are TRBV3-1 and TRBJ2-7; D is possibly TRBD2 (6 bases). The CDR3 contains 14 residues. V lost 4 bases, J lost 3 bases, and 13 bases lay in between. Per germline, CDR1 LGHDT and CDR2 YNNKEL (reference sequence). The CDR3 reads CASSPGLQNYEQYV. CDR3 coding DNA: TGTGCCAGCAGCCCCGGACTACAAAACTACGAGCAGTACGTC.

In the case of this clonotype: A junction boundary mismatches the germline segment, possibly from a read error. The J gene is TRBJ2-6, the V gene TRBV12-3 or TRBV12-4; the D gene is possibly TRBD1 (5 bases). This CDR3 comprises 15 residues. The CDR3 coding sequence is TGTGCCAGCACCCTACAGGCGACTGGGGCCAACGCCCTGACTTTC. This encodes CASTLQATGANALTF.

Notes on this clonotype: At one of its ends the junction is not consistent with the germline gene, which may arise from a read error. The chain employs TRBV7-9 and TRBJ2-1; D not certain. CDR1 is SEHNR and CDR2 is FQNEAQ in the germline V gene (reference sequence). The CDR3 consists of 16 residues. CDR3 in amino acids: CASSLPEVHSCNEQFF. The DNA for the CDR3 is TGTGCCAGCAGCTTACCCGAGGTACACTCCTGCAATGAGCAGTTCTTC. The full variable domain, in which reference TRBV7-9 and TRBJ2-1 provide the parts outside the CDR3, is DTGVSQNPRHKITKRGQNVTFRCDPISEHNRLYWYRQTLGQGPEFLTYFQNEAQLEKSRLLSDRFSAERPKGSFSTLEIQRTEQGDSAMYLCASSLPEVHSCNEQFFGPGTRLTVL.

At least ten counts were recorded for this clonotype. The chain uses TRBV12-3 or TRBV12-4 and TRBJ2-3; 9 positions agree with TRBD2. With V trimmed by 4 bases and J by 0 bases, 5 bases remained unmatched. The CDR3 extends over 16 amino acids. CDR3 nucleotide sequence: TGTGCCAGCAGTTCCTCAGCGGGGGGAAGCACAGATACGCAGTATTTT. It specifies CASSSSAGGSTDTQYF.

This clonotype was picked up a small number of times. The rearrangement joins TRBV20-1 to TRBJ2-7, with D possibly being TRBD1 or TRBD2 (5 bases each). There are 15 residues in the CDR3. CDR1 DFQATT and CDR2 SNEGSKA come from the germline V gene (reference sequence). Trimming stripped 4 bases from V and 2 bases from J, with 18 bases between. In DNA form, the CDR3 reads TGCAGTGCTAAGGTCGGGGCAGGCTCTGCCTACGAGCAGTACGTC. Translating it yields CSAKVGAGSAYEQYV.

This clonotype showed up just a few times. The genes are TRBV4-1 and TRBJ2-6; tentatively, D is TRBD1 or TRBD2 (6 bases each). The CDR3 has 13 residues. From germline, CDR1 is MGHRA and CDR2 YSYEKL. Trimming left V 1 base short and J 18 bases short, with 16 bases between. This CDR3 is CASSQVSGGPGTF. The CDR3 coding sequence is TGCGCCAGCAGCCAAGTATCCGGGGGCCCGGGGACTTTC.

This clonotype was counted a few times. The rearrangement joins TRBV20-1 to TRBJ2-5; TRBD1 matches 8 bases. V shed 2 bases and J 5 bases; nucleotides not matched to a gene: 4. CDR1 and CDR2 from the germline V gene are DFQATT and SNEGSKA (reference sequence). CDR3 length equals 13 residues. DNA for the CDR3: TGCAGTGCTAGACGGACAGGGAAGGAGACCCAGTACTTC. As protein: CSARRTGKETQYF.

This clonotype was detected ten times or more. The chain combines TRBV20-1 with TRBJ2-7; D might be TRBD1 (5 bases). CDR3 length: 12 amino acids. The germline CDR1 and CDR2 sequences are DFQATT and SNEGSKA (reference sequence). Trimming took off 6 bases at V and 2 bases at J, with 11 bases between the two ends. CDR3 sequence: CSARKDTYEQYF. The CDR3 nucleotides read TGCAGTGCCAGAAAGGACACCTACGAGCAGTACTTC.

This clonotype was detected a few times. This chain connects TRBV6-1 to TRBJ2-5; a weak D match, TRBD2 (6 bases). V shed 4 bases and J shed 3 bases, with 12 bases lying between them. The CDR3 covers 14 residues. Germline loops: CDR1 MNHNS, CDR2 SASEGT. As DNA, the CDR3 is TGTGCCAGCAGTGCGGCGGGGTTTAAAGAGACCCAGTACTTC. The encoded protein is CASSAAGFKETQYF.

The chain carries TRBV12-3 or TRBV12-4 and TRBJ2-6; D gene uncertain. The CDR3 sequence is 18 residues long. Trimming shortened V by 6 bases and J by 0 bases, and 18 bases separated the two germline ends. The CDR3 DNA sequence: TGTGCCAGCAGAAAGCCGGGCTCCCCCCGCTCTGGGGCCAACGTCCTGACTTTC. Translated: CASRKPGSPRSGANVLTF.

Only a few counts were recorded for this clonotype. The chain is built from TRBV6-5 and TRBJ1-1, with TRBD1 identical over 8 bases. Germline CDR1 MNHEY, CDR2 SVGAGI. There are 12 residues in the CDR3. V shed 7 bases and J 10 bases; nucleotides not matched to a gene: 8. This chain's CDR3 is CASISPGTGAFF. The CDR3 DNA follows: TGTGCCAGCATTTCCCCCGGGACAGGAGCTTTCTTT.

CDR3 DNA: TGTGCCAGCAGTTGGACTAGCGGGAGTCAAAGCTACAATGAGCAGTTCTTC. This gives the protein CASSWTSGSQSYNEQFF. V and J are TRBV28 and TRBJ2-1; 13 positions agree with TRBD2. V lost 4 bases and J lost 3; bases outside the gene matches: 6. The CDR3 has 17 residues. Germline CDR1 is MDHEN and CDR2 is SYDVKM.

This clonotype was counted between two and nine times. The rearrangement uses TRBV10-2 and TRBJ2-3, with 12 bases lining up with TRBD2. The germline V gene encodes CDR1 WSHSY and CDR2 SAAADI. With V trimmed by 4 bases and J by 0 bases, 5 bases remained unmatched. The CDR3 runs 17 residues. The CDR3, as DNA: TGCGCCAGCAGTGGGGGACTAGCGGGCACCAGCACAGATACGCAGTATTTT. This encodes CASSGGLAGTSTDTQYF.

The chain carries TRBV24-1 and TRBJ2-1, with 7 nucleotides matching TRBD2. Trimming removed 6 bases from V and 3 bases from J; junction bases left unmatched: 10. Germline V gene sequence: CDR1 KGHDR, CDR2 SFDVKD. CDR3 size: 16 residues. CDR3 in amino acids: CATSTPAGENYNEQFF. As DNA, the CDR3 is TGTGCCACCAGTACCCCGGCGGGGGAGAACTACAATGAGCAGTTCTTC.